Following are 31 T cell receptor beta chains from one sample sequenced in a study of blood T cell repertoires in COVID-19. Sequencing was performed with immunoSEQ multiplex PCR; in TCRdb, only in-frame clones are kept and a portion is missing. The table includes around 23,000 clones, around 72% detected once. The sample comprised peripheral blood. These receptors came from an elderly woman with acute or convalescent COVID-19.

V is TRBV20-1 and J is TRBJ1-1; D gene unclear. The CDR3 covers 12 residues. CDR1 DFQATT and CDR2 SNEGSKA come from the germline V gene (reference sequence). V lost 3 bases, J lost 2 bases, and 7 bases lay in between. The CDR3 region is CSASRGNTEAFF. The DNA of the CDR3 is TGCAGTGCTAGTCGGGGAAACACTGAAGCTTTCTTT.

The rearrangement links TRBV7-6 to TRBJ2-7; unclear D gene. The ends were cut back, 0 bases at V and 2 bases at J, with 11 bases in the middle. In germline, CDR1 is SGHVS, CDR2 FNYEAQ. The length of the CDR3 is 15 residues. The CDR3 protein is CASSLALAEPYEQYF. Here the CDR3 DNA reads TGTGCCAGCAGCTTAGCGCTGGCAGAACCCTACGAGCAGTACTTC.

The chain employs TRBV7-9 and TRBJ2-3; 11 bases map to TRBD2. The CDR3 contains 17 residues. J was trimmed by 1 base and V by 5 bases; bases with no gene match: 8. Germline CDR1 and CDR2: SEHNR and FQNEAQ (reference sequence). CDR3 nucleotides: TGTGCCAGCAGCCTGGGCGTAGCGGGAGGGGGCACAGATACGCAGTATTTT. Translating it yields CASSLGVAGGGTDTQYF.

The chain uses TRBV7-9 and TRBJ1-1; weak D call: TRBD1 (6 bases). Trimming left V 4 bases short and J 4 bases short, with 7 bases between. In germline, CDR1 is SEHNR, CDR2 FQNEAQ (reference sequence). This CDR3 is built from 12 residues. CDR3 sequence: CASSSQGTEAFF. The DNA of the CDR3 is TGTGCCAGCAGCTCACAGGGCACTGAAGCTTTCTTT.

V gene TRBV19 combines with J gene TRBJ2-7; D call uncertain. The CDR3 contains 15 residues. Per the germline V gene, CDR1 is LNHDA and CDR2 is SQIVND (reference sequence). V shed 2 bases and J shed 0 bases, with 11 bases lying between them. The CDR3 loop reads CASSILAGYSYEQYF. The CDR3 DNA follows: TGTGCCAGTAGTATACTGGCCGGGTACTCCTACGAGCAGTACTTC. Full variable domain (remainder filled in from reference TRBV19 and TRBJ2-7): DGGITQSPKYLFRKEGQNVTLSCEQNLNHDAMYWYRQDPGQGLRLIYYSQIVNDFQKGDIAEGYSVSREKKESFPLTVTSAQKNPTAFYLCASSILAGYSYEQYFGPGTRLTVT.

The chain links TRBV19 to TRBJ1-2; tentative D call: TRBD1 (5 bases). The V gene lost 9 bases and the J gene lost 4 bases, with 18 bases spanning the gap. The CDR3 length is 14 residues. Germline V lookup: CDR1 LNHDA, CDR2 SQIVND (reference sequence). CDR3 nucleotide sequence: TGTGCCAGCTTTCCACCAGGGAGGTCCTATGGCTACACCTTC. Protein product: CASFPPGRSYGYTF.

The gene calls are TRBV5-1 and TRBJ2-3, with 8 positions matching TRBD1. The V gene's germline CDR1 is SGHRS and CDR2 YFSETQ. The CDR3 consists of 15 residues. Germline trimming cut 4 bases from V and 1 base from J; bases unmatched to any gene: 5. CDR3 bases: TGCGCCAGCAGCCTCCCGGGACAGGGCACAGATACGCAGTATTTT. It encodes CASSLPGQGTDTQYF.

This chain joins TRBV2 and TRBJ2-3; D possibly corresponds to TRBD2 (6 bases). Looked up from germline, CDR1 is SNHLY and CDR2 is FYNNEI. With 6 bases removed from V and 2 bases from J, the gap between germline ends came to 15 bases. CDR3 length: 15 residues. The DNA for the CDR3 is TGTGCCAGCAGACTCCCGGGACTGAACACAGATACGCAGTATTTT. This encodes CASRLPGLNTDTQYF. Combining the CDR3 with reference TRBV2 and TRBJ2-3 gives the whole variable domain EPEVTQTPSHQVTQMGQEVILRCVPISNHLYFYWYRQILGQKVEFLVSFYNNEISEKSEIFDDQFSVERPDGSNFTLKIRSTKLEDSAMYFCASRLPGLNTDTQYFGPGTRLTVL.

The chain links TRBV11-1 to TRBJ1-1; D gene unclear. The ends were cut back, 4 bases at V and 3 bases at J, with 6 bases in the middle. Germline CDR1 is SGHAT and CDR2 is FQDESV (reference sequence). There are 12 residues in the CDR3. The CDR3 DNA reads TGTGCCAGCAGCTCTCAGGACACTGAAGCTTTCTTT. Protein: CASSSQDTEAFF.

V and J are TRBV18 and TRBJ2-7; 9 nucleotides agree with TRBD1. V was pared by 2 bases and J by 5 bases, with 4 bases of the junction left unmatched. The CDR3 contains 14 residues. Germline V gives CDR1 KGHSH, CDR2 LQKENI. As DNA, the CDR3 is TGTGCCAGCTCACCAGAGACAGGGGGGAACGAGCAGTACTTC. It yields the protein CASSPETGGNEQYF.

This sequence joins TRBV3-1 (or the pseudogene TRBV3-2) and TRBJ1-3; D is unresolved. The CDR3 consists of 15 residues. Trimming removed 1 base from V and 1 base from J, with 8 bases in between. Germline loops: CDR1 LGHDT, CDR2 YNNKEL (reference sequence). Written as DNA, the CDR3 is TGTGCCAGCAGCCAAGGGACTCGTTCTGGAAACACCATATATTTT. Protein sequence: CASSQGTRSGNTIYF.

J is TRBJ2-1 and V is TRBV6-5, with 8 bases aligning to TRBD2. Germline-derived CDR1 and CDR2 are MNHEY and SVGAGI. The CDR3 covers 14 residues. With V trimmed by 0 bases and J by 9 bases, 4 bases remained unmatched. The chain's CDR3 is CASSYSGGAREQFF. The CDR3 region has the DNA TGTGCCAGCAGTTACTCCGGGGGGGCCCGTGAGCAGTTCTTC.

J is TRBJ1-1 and V is TRBV29-1; TRBD1 agrees at 8 bases. Germline CDR1 is SQVTM and CDR2 is ANQGSEA. V shed 4 bases and J 5 bases; nucleotides not matched to a gene: 9. This CDR3 is 14 amino acids long. For the CDR3, the DNA is TGCAGCGTTGCCCTGGGACAGGCGATGACTGAAGCTTTCTTT. Translated, it gives CSVALGQAMTEAFF.

This clone was recorded only once. The chain carries TRBV30 and TRBJ1-5, with TRBD1 matching 10 bases. V lost 4 bases to trimming and J lost 7 bases; unmatched junction nucleotides: 4. Per germline, CDR1 GTSNPN and CDR2 SVGIG (reference sequence). The CDR3 has 13 residues. The CDR3 here is CAWKGQGYQPQHF. The CDR3, as DNA: TGTGCCTGGAAGGGACAGGGGTACCAGCCCCAGCATTTT. The complete variable domain, with remaining parts taken from reference TRBV30 and TRBJ1-5, reads SQTIHQWPATLVQPVGSPLSLECTVEGTSNPNLYWYRQAAGRGLQLLFYSVGIGQISSEVPQNLSASRPQDRQFILSSKKLLLSDSGFYLCAWKGQGYQPQHFGDGTRLSIL.

This chain uses TRBV12-3 or TRBV12-4 with TRBJ2-7; TRBD1 might be the D (6 bases). The CDR3 runs 12 residues. Trimming shortened V by 5 bases and J by 5 bases, and 10 bases separated the two germline ends. CDR3 DNA sequence: TGTGCCAGCAGTCCGGGGACAAACGAGCAGTACTTC. Translating it yields CASSPGTNEQYF.

The chain is built from TRBV7-2 and TRBJ1-5; no clear D gene. Trimming left V 2 bases short and J 0 bases short, with 8 bases between. CDR1 is SGHTA, CDR2 FQGNSA, per germline. The length of the CDR3 is 15 residues. This CDR3 is CASSLRTSSNQPQHF. Written as DNA, the CDR3 is TGTGCCAGCAGCTTAAGAACCAGTAGCAATCAGCCCCAGCATTTT.

This clone was found a few times. This chain uses TRBV9 with TRBJ1-1; D is uncertain. V shed 3 bases and J shed 5 bases, with 11 bases lying between them. Germline V gene sequence: CDR1 SGDLS, CDR2 YYNGEE. The CDR3 runs to 13 residues. The CDR3 spells CASSASTGTEAFF. DNA of the CDR3: TGTGCCAGCAGCGCCTCGACTGGTACTGAAGCTTTCTTT.

This chain connects TRBV24-1 to TRBJ2-3, with TRBD2 matching over 11 bases. The CDR3 loop spans 16 amino acids. V gave up 1 base and J gave up 3 bases; unmatched junction bases: 2. Germline assignment: CDR1 KGHDR and CDR2 SFDVKD. As DNA, the CDR3 is TGTGCCACCAGTGATTTTACTAGCGGGGGAACAGATACGCAGTATTTT. Residues: CATSDFTSGGTDTQYF.

V usage is TRBV11-2 and J usage is TRBJ1-1; 7 bases match TRBD1. The CDR3 is made up of 16 amino acids. The V gene's germline CDR1 is SGHAT and CDR2 FQNNGV. After removal of 5 bases from V and 3 bases from J, the junction contained 12 bases not matched to a gene. CDR3 sequence (DNA): TGTGCCAGCAGCCCCCGACAGGGAGTGCTGGACACTGAAGCTTTCTTT. This codes for CASSPRQGVLDTEAFF.

V and J are TRBV7-2 and TRBJ2-7; TRBD2 aligns across 11 bases. With 0 bases clipped from V and 4 bases from J, the junction kept 2 bases outside the gene matches. In germline, CDR1 is SGHTA, CDR2 FQGNSA. The CDR3 sequence is 15 residues long. CDR3 loop: CASSLASGGGYEQYF. Written as DNA, the CDR3 is TGTGCCAGCAGCTTAGCTAGCGGGGGGGGTTACGAGCAGTACTTC.

V gene TRBV7-9 combines with J gene TRBJ2-1; 10 bases align to TRBD2. Trimming at V came to 5 bases and at J to 6 bases, leaving 16 bases not matched to a gene. The CDR3 is 18 amino acids. The germline V gene has CDR1 SEHNR and CDR2 FQNEAQ (reference sequence). In DNA form, the CDR3 reads TGTGCCAGCAGCCACCCATTCCAGCGGGAGGGCCTGCCCAATGAGCAGTTCTTC. It codes for CASSHPFQREGLPNEQFF. Variable domain in full (rest from reference TRBV7-9 and TRBJ2-1): DTGVSQNPRHKITKRGQNVTFRCDPISEHNRLYWYRQTLGQGPEFLTYFQNEAQLEKSRLLSDRFSAERPKGSFSTLEIQRTEQGDSAMYLCASSHPFQREGLPNEQFFGPGTRLTVL.

This clone was counted only a few times. This sequence joins TRBV12-5 and TRBJ1-1; possible D gene TRBD1, 5 bases. Germline assignment: CDR1 LGHNT and CDR2 FRNRAP. Deletions cut 0 bases from V and 1 base from J, with 9 bases between. This CDR3 has 15 amino acids. CDR3 nucleotides: TGTGCTAGTGGTTTGGTAACAGGCTGGAACACTGAAGCTTTCTTT. Translating gives CASGLVTGWNTEAFF.

The V call is TRBV5-8, the J call TRBJ2-1, with 7 nucleotides matching TRBD2. Trimming cost V 8 bases and J 0 bases; bases outside gene matches: 8. The germline V gene has CDR1 SGHTS and CDR2 YDEGEE. The CDR3 is 15 residues long. CDR3 protein: CASNKRGGSYNEQFF. CDR3 nucleotides: TGTGCCAGTAACAAACGCGGGGGCTCCTACAATGAGCAGTTCTTC.

The gene calls are TRBV7-6 and TRBJ1-5; no reliable D call. Per germline, CDR1 SGHVS and CDR2 FNYEAQ. CDR3 length: 15 residues. Deletions cut 5 bases from V and 2 bases from J, with 13 bases between. CDR3 residues: CASSPGWGGNQPQHF. CDR3 DNA sequence: TGTGCCAGCAGCCCCGGGTGGGGAGGCAATCAGCCCCAGCATTTT.

The V gene is TRBV7-2, the J gene TRBJ1-5, with D hard to call. Trimming pared 1 base from V and 0 bases from J, leaving 10 bases between. The CDR3 contains 16 residues. Looked up from germline, CDR1 is SGHTA and CDR2 is FQGNSA. CDR3 sequence reads: CASSLGVRHSNQPQHF. CDR3 in DNA: TGTGCCAGCAGCTTAGGAGTAAGACATAGCAATCAGCCCCAGCATTTT.

This clone was detected a few times. The J gene is TRBJ1-2, the V gene TRBV6-6; no clear D. CDR3 length equals 13 residues. The germline V gene encodes CDR1 MNHNY and CDR2 SVGAGI (reference sequence). Trimming cost V 6 bases and J 6 bases, with 14 bases left between them. The CDR3 is CASRPEYPNGYTF. CDR3 coding DNA: TGTGCCAGCAGGCCCGAGTATCCCAATGGCTACACCTTC.

The chain recombines TRBV19 with TRBJ1-4, with 10 bases that match TRBD1. The CDR3 contains 16 residues. Trimming at V came to 2 bases and at J to 8 bases, leaving 8 bases not matched to a gene. Germline V lookup: CDR1 LNHDA, CDR2 SQIVND (reference sequence). The CDR3 region is CASSISWTGGMEKLFF. The CDR3 region has the DNA TGTGCCAGTAGTATAAGCTGGACAGGGGGTATGGAAAAACTGTTTTTT.

The rearrangement uses TRBV28 and TRBJ2-2, with 9 bases identical to TRBD1. V lost 6 bases, J lost 7 bases, and 9 bases stayed unmatched. The CDR3 covers 15 residues. The germline V gene encodes CDR1 MDHEN and CDR2 SYDVKM. The CDR3 DNA reads TGTGCCAGCAGGTCCAACAGGGGGCATGGCGGGGAGCTGTTTTTT. Translating it yields CASRSNRGHGGELFF.

This sequence joins TRBV10-3 and TRBJ2-3, with TRBD2 matching 10 bases. CDR3 length equals 18 residues. Germline trimming cut 2 bases from V and 2 bases from J; bases unmatched to any gene: 10. The germline V gene has CDR1 ENHRY and CDR2 SYGVKD. This CDR3 reads CAISETTSSGSFTDTQYF. The CDR3 DNA follows: TGTGCCATCAGTGAGACCACTTCTAGCGGGAGCTTCACAGATACGCAGTATTTT.

This rearrangement joins TRBV4-1 to TRBJ2-7; 10 bases match TRBD1. J gave up 2 bases and V 5 bases, and 3 bases lay outside the gene matches. The CDR3 loop spans 14 amino acids. CDR1 MGHRA and CDR2 YSYEKL come from the germline V gene. CDR3 DNA sequence: TGCGCCAGCAGCTCGGACAGGGGGGCCTACGAGCAGTACTTC. Translation: CASSSDRGAYEQYF.

V gene TRBV19 combines with J gene TRBJ1-6, with TRBD1 as a possible D gene (6 bases). Germline V gives CDR1 LNHDA, CDR2 SQIVND (reference sequence). The CDR3 spans 13 residues. V lost 9 bases and J 4 bases, leaving 10 bases between the germline ends. The CDR3 nucleotides are TGTGCCAGCTCGGGACAATATAATTCACCCCTCCACTTT. Encoded protein: CASSGQYNSPLHF.